This T cell receptor beta chain was found in a study of shared clonotypes between healthy human individuals. Study-level findings and limits: Compared with clonotypes that all four donors shared, non-shared clonotypes had lower generation probabilities. A handful of donors shared approximately 5% of their naive CD4 clonotypes.

This clone was found a few times. What it binds is unknown. The authors distributed each subset's genomic DNA evenly over several immunoSEQ plates. Original analysis: For the immunoSEQ data, sequences were junction-only without quality scores, so filtering differed. Here immunoSEQ multiplex PCR was the method, and the copy in TCRdb shows in-frame clones only, minus some. The V and J calls and the clone size are those of that table, but D and trimming were determined from the DNA. The table has around 2,000,000 clones, 85% to 95% seen once. In germline, CDR1 is MGHDK, CDR2 SYGVNS. V lost 5 bases to trimming and J lost 4 bases; unmatched junction nucleotides: 6. CDR3 size: 15 residues.

Sequencing input: naive CD4+ T cells sorted from blood. Sample subset: CD45RA+ positively selected. This sequence originates from a man in his late teens or twenties in good health. This rearrangement joins TRBV25-1 to TRBJ2-7, with 12 bases that match TRBD2. CDR3 loop: CASSSLAGGQYEQYF. The CDR3 DNA sequence: TGTGCCAGCAGTTCCCTAGCGGGGGGGCAGTACGAGCAGTACTTC.